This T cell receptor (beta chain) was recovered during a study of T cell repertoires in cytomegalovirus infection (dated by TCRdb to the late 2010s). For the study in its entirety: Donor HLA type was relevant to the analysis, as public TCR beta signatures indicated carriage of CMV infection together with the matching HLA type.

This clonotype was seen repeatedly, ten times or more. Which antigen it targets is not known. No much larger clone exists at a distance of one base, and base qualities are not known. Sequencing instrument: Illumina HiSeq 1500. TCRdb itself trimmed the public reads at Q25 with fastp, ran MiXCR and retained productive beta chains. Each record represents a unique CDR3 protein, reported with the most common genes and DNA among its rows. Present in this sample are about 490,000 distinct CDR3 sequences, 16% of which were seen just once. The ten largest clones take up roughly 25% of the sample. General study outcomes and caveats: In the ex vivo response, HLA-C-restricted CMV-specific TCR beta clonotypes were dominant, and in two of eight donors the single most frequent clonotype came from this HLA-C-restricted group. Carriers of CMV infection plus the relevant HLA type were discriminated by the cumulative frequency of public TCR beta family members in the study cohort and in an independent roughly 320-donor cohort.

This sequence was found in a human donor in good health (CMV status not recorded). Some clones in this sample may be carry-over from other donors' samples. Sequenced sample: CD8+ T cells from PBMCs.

The sequence in DNA is TGTGCCAGCAGCCAGATCACCCACTATGGCTACACCTTC. The resulting protein is CASSQITHYGYTF. In this chain, TRBV14 is recombined with TRBJ1-2, with no confidently assigned D gene. From its cysteine to its phenylalanine, the CDR3 spans 13 amino acids. The entry retains the CDR3 DNA only, 39 bases that are in frame from base 1. Based on the germline V gene, the CDR1 and CDR2 sequences are SGHDN and FVKESK. V gives up 3 bases and J gives up 3 bases, and the segment between their germline ends measures 8 bases.